This TCR beta chain was captured in a study of regulatory T cells in long-lasting Graves disease. Study conclusions and caveats: The persistent group shared some 2,700 public clonotypes, more than the 950 to 1,000 shared by new patients.

To make TCR beta libraries, researchers used iRepertoire HTBI primers and Arm-PCR of CDR3 regions. Per the original methods: Sequenced samples collectively carried 62 TRBV and 12 to 15 TRBJ segments. TCRdb re-called the multiplex PCR reads through MiXCR, storing one row per CDR3 protein. It is TCRdb's table, rather than the study itself, that gives the V and J calls and clone size. The sample consists of over 500,000 distinct CDR3 sequences, 15% to 20% of them appearing once. This clonotype appeared many times. What it binds is unknown. Germline V gene data show CDR1 as SEHNR and CDR2 as FQNEAQ (reference sequence). The CDR3 is 17 amino acids. Trimming cost V 5 bases and J 0 bases, with 17 bases left between them. Time point: newly diagnosed GD, antithyroid drugs for less than 3 months. Isolated PBMC RNA provided the starting material for the TCR library. The same sample was also used in a study of T cells in Graves' hyperthyroidism and ophthalmopathy.

The source is a man younger than 30 with Graves disease. The chain uses TRBV7-9 and TRBJ2-1; no firm D call. Here the sequenced sample was peripheral blood mononuclear cells (PBMCs), taken at new diagnosis, from a patient treated with antithyroid drugs. As DNA, the CDR3 is TGTGCCAGCAGCCCCCCTTCTGTACGAAGCTCCTACAATGAGCAGTTCTTC. This encodes CASSPPSVRSSYNEQFF.